This T cell receptor (beta chain) was sequenced for a study of Graves' ophthalmopathy and Graves' hyperthyroidism. Study-level results: Blood repertoires reportedly contained most expanded thyroid clonotypes above 0.001 frequency.

Beta-chain TCR CDR3 regions were amplified from RNA transcripts. First-round RT-PCR used HTBI primers; second-round multiplex PCR followed. TCRdb redid the calling of the multiplex PCR reads with MiXCR, one entry per CDR3 protein. Altogether about 600,000 distinct CDR3 sequences are present, under 45% being singletons, with the ten largest covering roughly 4%. V lost 0 bases and J lost 6, with 9 bases in between. Per germline, CDR1 SGHRS and CDR2 YFSETQ. CDR3 size: 13 residues. This clonotype was counted ten times or more. Its antigen is unidentified. Aged 18 to 65, the patients with hyperthyroidism had under 2 months' duration and were newly diagnosed. Diagnosis relied on clinical symptoms, serum thyroxine, TRAb, thyroid ultrasound and orbital computed tomography.

This chain connects TRBV5-1 to TRBJ1-1, with D hard to call. The TCR was taken from an adult man with Graves' hyperthyroidism. Sample: peripheral blood or thyroid tissue (not recorded which). The CDR3 loop reads CASSLDNNAEAFF. DNA for the CDR3: TGCGCCAGCAGCTTGGATAACAACGCTGAAGCTTTCTTT.